This T cell receptor beta chain was sequenced in a study of T cell repertoires in cytomegalovirus infection. Overall study context: TCR beta signatures that were public indicated CMV infection and matching HLA type.

A single record per CDR3 protein comes from TCRdb applying MiXCR to the reads. Found here are about 150,000 distinct CDR3 sequences, less than 25% of them singletons; the top ten hold roughly 11%. Germline V gives CDR1 SGHAT, CDR2 FQDESV (reference sequence). This CDR3 has 16 amino acids. J was trimmed by 2 bases and V by 3 bases; bases with no gene match: 3. This clonotype was counted between two and nine times. The antigen remains undetermined. Study results and limitations: Cumulative public TCR beta family frequency identified CMV carriers with the relevant HLA.

The chain joins TRBV11-1 to TRBJ2-6; 8 bases line up with TRBD2. This TCR was recovered from a human donor in good health (CMV status not recorded). Some clones in this sample may be carry-over from other donors' samples. Sequenced material: PBMCs. CDR3: CASSLPGGPGANVLTF. In DNA, the CDR3 is TGTGCCAGCAGCTTGCCGGGGGGGCCTGGGGCCAACGTCCTGACTTTC.